This T cell receptor (beta chain) stems from a study of CD8 T cells in Susac syndrome. Study information: Treatment at blood withdrawal was none, corticosteroids, or intravenous immunoglobulin alone in Susac syndrome patients.

This CDR3 is built from 19 residues. Germline-derived CDR1 and CDR2 are SGHRS and YFSETQ. With V trimmed by 3 bases and J by 0 bases, 13 bases remained unmatched. Random hexamers served to reverse transcribe about 0.45 to 1 ug RNA. TCRdb re-analysed the immunoSEQ multiplex PCR reads in MiXCR, keeping a single row per CDR3 protein. The sample records 84,000 or so distinct CDR3 sequences, 95% to 97% being singletons. CD8+ and CD4+ T cells from blood underwent TCR beta sequencing. The sequence derives from a human donor with Susac syndrome. This chain connects TRBV5-1 to TRBJ2-1, with 9 positions matching TRBD1. Material for sequencing was CD8+ T cells from PBMCs. Here the CDR3 reads CASSWGQGDDPSSYNEQFF. CDR3 in DNA: TGCGCCAGCAGCTGGGGACAGGGCGACGATCCTAGCTCCTACAATGAGCAGTTCTTC.